Presented here are 25 T cell receptor beta chains from one specimen sequenced in a study of cytomegalovirus exposure and HLA in healthy donors. Data came from immunoSEQ multiplex PCR; TCRdb stores just in-frame clones and leaves some out. This sample has nearly 200,000 clones, with about 79% found just once. Sequencing was done on a sample of PBMCs. The receptors shown here come from a woman aged 25 to 39 in good health and CMV-seropositive.

The genes are TRBV6-5 and TRBJ2-1, with no clear D. Germline V gene lookup returns CDR1 MNHEY and CDR2 SVGAGI. V lost 2 bases, J lost 4 bases, and 9 bases lay in between. This CDR3 has 14 amino acids. CDR3 bases: TGTGCCAGCAGTTACAAACACCAGTACAATGAGCAGTTCTTC. It is translated as CASSYKHQYNEQFF.

This clone turned up a few times. The rearrangement uses TRBV7-6 and TRBJ2-7, with TRBD1 identical over 7 bases. This CDR3 has 13 residues. V gave up 5 bases and J gave up 0 bases; unmatched junction bases: 1. In germline, CDR1 is SGHVS, CDR2 FNYEAQ. CDR3 bases: TGTGCCAGCAGCAGGGACAGCTCCTACGAGCAGTACTTC. It translates to CASSRDSSYEQYF.

The chain couples TRBV2 to TRBJ2-5, with D possibly matching TRBD2 (5 bases). V was cut by 5 bases and J by 7 bases, with 11 bases left in between. This CDR3 is built from 12 residues. Germline V gives CDR1 SNHLY, CDR2 FYNNEI. The CDR3 spells CASSPQAGTQYF. Written as DNA, the CDR3 is TGTGCCAGCAGTCCTCAGGCGGGGACCCAGTACTTC.

This clone was observed once. J is TRBJ2-3 and V is TRBV7-3; 7 nucleotides match TRBD1. Germline values: CDR1 SGHTA, CDR2 FQGTGA. The CDR3 is 16 residues long. Trimming cost V 3 bases and J 4 bases; bases outside gene matches: 10. CDR3 DNA: TGTGCCAGCAGCTTGGTAGGGGGCGCAGGGTCAGATACGCAGTATTTT. Translating it yields CASSLVGGAGSDTQYF.

This clone was seen just once. The rearrangement links TRBV27 to TRBJ1-1, with D maybe TRBD1 (6 bases). The germline V and J ends were trimmed by 5 bases and 1 base, with 11 bases remaining between them. CDR1 is MNHEY and CDR2 is SMNVEV in the germline V gene (reference sequence). This CDR3 has 14 residues. The CDR3, as DNA: TGTGCCAGCAGTCGTACCAGGGGGAACACTGAAGCTTTCTTT. This sequence encodes CASSRTRGNTEAFF.

The chain uses TRBV27 and TRBJ1-2; 7 bases fit TRBD1. CDR1 MNHEY and CDR2 SMNVEV come from the germline V gene (reference sequence). The CDR3 covers 13 residues. The V gene end was trimmed by 5 bases and the J gene end by 4 bases; junction bases not matched to a gene: 4. This CDR3 reads CASSPRTGYGYTF. DNA for the CDR3: TGTGCCAGCAGTCCGAGGACAGGCTATGGCTACACCTTC.

The gene calls are TRBV9 and TRBJ2-1; D may be TRBD2 (5 bases). V lost 4 bases to trimming and J lost 2 bases, with 13 bases between them. The CDR3 has 15 residues. CDR1 is SGDLS, CDR2 YYNGEE, per germline. The CDR3 DNA reads TGTGCCAGCAGCCTTCGGACTCAAGCCTACAATGAGCAGTTCTTC. Residues: CASSLRTQAYNEQFF.

The V gene is TRBV2, the J gene TRBJ1-2; 8 bases map to TRBD1. CDR3 length: 13 residues. Per the germline V gene, CDR1 is SNHLY and CDR2 is FYNNEI. With V trimmed by 6 bases and J by 4 bases, 4 bases remained unmatched. CDR3 loop: CASSGDRTYGYTF. The CDR3 bases are TGTGCCAGCAGCGGGGACAGGACCTATGGCTACACCTTC.

The chain is built from TRBV7-2 and TRBJ2-2; D possibly corresponds to TRBD1 (6 bases). The CDR3 is 14 amino acids. Germline CDR1 reads SGHTA; CDR2 reads FQGNSA. V was pared by 4 bases and J by 5 bases, with 11 bases between. The CDR3 DNA reads as TGTGCCAGCAGCTACAGGGTTGAAACCGGGGAGCTGTTTTTT. Protein product: CASSYRVETGELFF.

The chain uses TRBV15 and TRBJ1-1, with D possibly matching TRBD1 (5 bases). The CDR3 covers 16 residues. Germline V gene sequence: CDR1 LNHNV, CDR2 YYDKDF (reference sequence). Trimming removed 2 bases at V and 1 base at J, with 14 bases between. The CDR3 DNA sequence: TGTGCCACCAGCAGATTCAAACAGGTTACGAACACTGAAGCTTTCTTT. Translating it yields CATSRFKQVTNTEAFF.

The CDR3 loop is CASSRNRDSYGYTF. In DNA form, the CDR3 reads TGTGCCAGCAGCCGAAACCGGGACAGCTATGGCTACACCTTC. The chain links TRBV28 to TRBJ1-2, with 7 bases identical to TRBD1. Trimming cost V 6 bases and J 4 bases; bases outside gene matches: 8. Germline V gene sequence: CDR1 MDHEN, CDR2 SYDVKM. The CDR3 is made up of 14 amino acids.

CDR3 amino acids: CATSRGVPGQGALNTEAFF. The CDR3 DNA reads TGTGCCACCAGCAGAGGGGTCCCCGGACAGGGGGCTCTGAACACTGAAGCTTTCTTT. The chain joins TRBV15 to TRBJ1-1; 11 bases are a match to TRBD1. The CDR3 covers 19 residues. Losses at the gene ends were 1 base for V and 0 bases for J; bases not matched to a gene: 10. CDR1 is LNHNV and CDR2 is YYDKDF in the germline V gene (reference sequence).

The rearrangement links TRBV28 to TRBJ1-1; D gene uncertain. The V end was cut by 6 bases, the J end by 1 base, with 12 bases between. Germline CDR1 reads MDHEN; CDR2 reads SYDVKM. The length of the CDR3 is 14 residues. The CDR3 nucleotides read TGTGCCAGCAGGCGATTTGATGCGAACACTGAAGCTTTCTTT. This gives the protein CASRRFDANTEAFF.

The chain has TRBV6-5 and TRBJ1-1; perhaps TRBD1 as D (5 bases). V was cut by 1 base and J by 0 bases, with 12 bases left in between. The CDR3 is 16 residues long. Germline V gene data show CDR1 as MNHEY and CDR2 as SVGAGI. CDR3 DNA sequence: TGTGCCAGCAGTTACTGGGGGAGGCACATGAACACTGAAGCTTTCTTT. It codes for CASSYWGRHMNTEAFF.

The J gene is TRBJ1-5, the V gene TRBV2, with 7 bases matching TRBD1. This CDR3 is 13 amino acids long. In germline, CDR1 is SNHLY, CDR2 FYNNEI. V shed 3 bases and J 6 bases; nucleotides not matched to a gene: 2. The CDR3 DNA is TGTGCCAGCAGTGATGACAGGGCTCAGCCCCAGCATTTT. Amino acids: CASSDDRAQPQHF.

The rearrangement joins TRBV5-6 to TRBJ1-2, with 7 bases aligning to TRBD1. The V gene end was trimmed by 2 bases and the J gene end by 4 bases; junction bases not matched to a gene: 5. The CDR3 is made up of 14 amino acids. Looked up from germline, CDR1 is SGHDT and CDR2 is YYEEEE. CDR3 region: CASSLGTETYGYTF. The CDR3 DNA reads as TGTGCCAGCAGCTTAGGGACAGAGACCTATGGCTACACCTTC. Full variable domain (missing parts from reference TRBV5-6 and TRBJ1-2): DAGVTQSPTHLIKTRGQQVTLRCSPKSGHDTVSWYQQALGQGPQFIFQYYEEEERQRGNFPDRFSGHQFPNYSSELNVNALLLGDSALYLCASSLGTETYGYTFGSGTRLTVV.

The chain links TRBV19 to TRBJ2-7; tentative D call: TRBD2 (5 bases). V lost 6 bases and J lost 0, with 9 bases in between. The CDR3 is 13 residues long. The germline V gene has CDR1 LNHDA and CDR2 SQIVND (reference sequence). The CDR3 nucleotides are TGTGCCAGTAGGGACTCGAGCTCCTACGAGCAGTACTTC. The encoded protein is CASRDSSSYEQYF.

The V call is TRBV10-3, the J call TRBJ2-7; D unresolved. The ends were cut back, 3 bases at V and 7 bases at J, with 10 bases in the middle. The germline CDR1 and CDR2 sequences are ENHRY and SYGVKD. The CDR3 runs to 12 residues. Here the CDR3 reads CAISDPPREQYF. CDR3 bases: TGTGCCATCAGTGACCCCCCGCGGGAGCAGTACTTC.

This chain uses TRBV14 with TRBJ2-1; D perhaps matches TRBD2 (6 bases). Looked up from germline, CDR1 is SGHDN and CDR2 is FVKESK. The CDR3 covers 15 residues. V gave up 6 bases and J gave up 7 bases, with 19 bases separating them. Written as DNA, the CDR3 is TGTGCCAGCAGACCAAGCGGGCCCTCGAGAAATGAGCAGTTCTTC. It translates to CASRPSGPSRNEQFF.

The genes are TRBV5-1 and TRBJ2-7; no clear D. The germline V gene has CDR1 SGHRS and CDR2 YFSETQ. The V end was cut by 2 bases, the J end by 4 bases, with 13 bases between. CDR3 size: 14 residues. The CDR3 DNA reads TGCGCCAGCAGCTTATCCACACCCGAATACGAGCAGTACTTC. Its translation: CASSLSTPEYEQYF.

This clone was detected once. CDR3 coding DNA: TGCAGCGGTAGGACAGGTGACTACGAGCAGTACTTC. It yields the protein CSGRTGDYEQYF. J is TRBJ2-7 and V is TRBV29-1; the match to TRBD1 covers 7 bases. CDR3 size: 12 residues. Unmatched junction bases numbered 6, after V lost 7 bases and J lost 3 bases. Per the germline V gene, CDR1 is SQVTM and CDR2 is ANQGSEA.

The chain joins TRBV18 to TRBJ2-1; tentative D call: TRBD1 (5 bases). This CDR3 is 13 amino acids long. The germline V and J ends were trimmed by 3 bases and 9 bases, with 12 bases remaining between them. Germline assignment: CDR1 KGHSH and CDR2 LQKENI. The CDR3 DNA is TGTGCCAGCTCACCCAATCAGGGCGGTGAGCAGTTCTTC. It codes for CASSPNQGGEQFF.

The rearrangement links TRBV29-1 to TRBJ1-1; D unresolved. Deletions cut 6 bases from V and 3 bases from J, with 5 bases between. Germline CDR1 and CDR2: SQVTM and ANQGSEA. The CDR3 spans 10 residues. This CDR3 reads CSVIHTEAFF. CDR3 bases: TGCAGCGTCATCCACACTGAAGCTTTCTTT.

The chain links TRBV5-6 to TRBJ1-2; 9 bases line up with TRBD1. Germline V gene data show CDR1 as SGHDT and CDR2 as YYEEEE. This CDR3 contains 17 residues. The junction had 15 bases not matched to a gene; V was cut back by 4 bases and J by 5 bases. DNA for the CDR3: TGTGCCAGCAGCACTCCGGGACAGGGTCGCCTTGGGTATGGCTACACCTTC. It yields the protein CASSTPGQGRLGYGYTF.

This rearrangement joins TRBV4-2 to TRBJ2-7, with D perhaps matching TRBD1 (5 bases). The V gene's germline CDR1 is LGHNA and CDR2 YNFKEQ. The germline V and J ends were trimmed by 1 base and 4 bases, with 11 bases remaining between them. The CDR3 length is 14 residues. The CDR3 region has the DNA TGTGCCAGCAGCCAAGGGCAGGGTACTTACGAGCAGTACTTC. It codes for CASSQGQGTYEQYF.